Each of the 24 T cell receptor beta chains below was sequenced from the same sample in a study of T cell responses to AZD1222 COVID-19 vaccine. TCRdb's copy holds only in-frame clones and misses some; the assay was immunoSEQ multiplex PCR. The table has around 80,000 clones, roughly 80% seen once. The specimen was peripheral blood, collected 28 days after the second AZD1222 dose. The receptors shown here come from an adult who received the AZD1222 COVID-19 vaccine.

The CDR3 DNA is TGTGCCAGCAGCGGGGGGACAGGGATCTACACTGAAGCTTTCTTT. As protein: CASSGGTGIYTEAFF. The chain is built from TRBV5-6 and TRBJ1-1, with 9 bases identical to TRBD1. Germline V gives CDR1 SGHDT, CDR2 YYEEEE. Germline trimming cut 4 bases from V and 3 bases from J; bases unmatched to any gene: 7. This CDR3 has 15 residues. Based on the CDR3 plus reference TRBV5-6 and TRBJ1-1, the full variable domain is DAGVTQSPTHLIKTRGQQVTLRCSPKSGHDTVSWYQQALGQGPQFIFQYYEEEERQRGNFPDRFSGHQFPNYSSELNVNALLLGDSALYLCASSGGTGIYTEAFFGQGTRLTVV.

This clone has just a few counts. For the CDR3, the DNA is TGTGCCAGCAGTCCTCAAACCAATCAGGGACGAGCTAACTATGGCTACACCTTC. This codes for CASSPQTNQGRANYGYTF. The chain uses TRBV28 and TRBJ1-2; maybe TRBD1 (5 bases). This CDR3 contains 18 residues. Germline V gene data show CDR1 as MDHEN and CDR2 as SYDVKM. V gave up 5 bases and J gave up 0 bases, with 22 bases separating them.

This clone has only one observation. The chain has TRBV5-1 and TRBJ1-2, with 8 positions matching TRBD1. The CDR3 spans 16 residues. Losses at the gene ends were 3 bases for V and 4 bases for J; bases not matched to a gene: 11. Germline loops: CDR1 SGHRS, CDR2 YFSETQ. The CDR3, as DNA: TGCGCCAGCAGCTCCTACCTCGGACAGGGCCTCTATGGCTACACCTTC. Residues: CASSSYLGQGLYGYTF.

The gene calls are TRBV11-2 and TRBJ2-7, with 8 bases lining up with TRBD2. The length of the CDR3 is 14 residues. The J segment lost 1 base and the V segment lost 5 bases, leaving 4 bases of the junction unmatched. The germline gives CDR1 SGHAT, CDR2 FQNNGV. The CDR3 coding sequence is TGTGCCAGCAGCCCTATAGCGGGGTCCTACGAGCAGTACTTC. Residues: CASSPIAGSYEQYF.

J is TRBJ2-3 and V is TRBV5-5, with 7 bases matching TRBD1. Trimming removed 4 bases from V and 1 base from J; junction bases left unmatched: 3. The CDR3 has 14 residues. Germline-derived CDR1 and CDR2 are SGHKS and YYEKEE (reference sequence). The CDR3 loop is CASSTGQRTDTQYF. The CDR3 DNA is TGTGCCAGCAGCACGGGACAGCGCACAGATACGCAGTATTTT. The variable domain in full, with the rest retrieved from reference TRBV5-5 and TRBJ2-3, is DAGVTQSPTHLIKTRGQQVTLRCSPISGHKSVSWYQQVLGQGPQFIFQYYEKEERGRGNFPDRFSARQFPNYSSELNVNALLLGDSALYLCASSTGQRTDTQYFGPGTRLTVL.

This chain links TRBV6-5 with TRBJ1-4, with 8 bases matching TRBD1. Germline-derived CDR1 and CDR2 are MNHEY and SVGAGI. This CDR3 is built from 16 residues. V shed 4 bases, J shed 5 bases, and the junction held 9 bases outside the gene matches. The CDR3 sequence is CASSLSRQGRNEKLFF. In nucleotides, the CDR3 is TGTGCCAGCAGTTTATCCCGACAGGGGAGGAATGAAAAACTGTTTTTT.

The V gene is TRBV19, the J gene TRBJ2-7; possible D gene TRBD1, 6 bases. The germline CDR1 and CDR2 sequences are LNHDA and SQIVND (reference sequence). Between the trimmed V and J ends, which lost 3 bases and 3 bases, there was a span of 15 bases. The CDR3 is 15 amino acids. The CDR3 here is CASSMRHRADYEQYF. The CDR3 DNA is TGTGCCAGTAGTATGAGGCACAGGGCCGACTACGAGCAGTACTTC.

The CDR3 sequence is CAWTTTGAAKNIQYF. The CDR3 DNA reads TGTGCCTGGACCACGACAGGGGCTGCCAAAAACATTCAGTACTTC. The chain has TRBV30 and TRBJ2-4; 8 nucleotides align to TRBD1. The CDR3 sequence is 15 residues long. V was clipped by 4 bases and J by 1 base; unmatched bases: 6. Germline V gene data show CDR1 as GTSNPN and CDR2 as SVGIG (reference sequence).

This clone was seen many times. CDR3 DNA sequence: TGTGCCAGTAGTATTTTGTCGGACAGGAGACGCAACTATGGCTACACCTTC. It codes for CASSILSDRRRNYGYTF. This sequence joins TRBV19 and TRBJ1-2; 7 nucleotides line up with TRBD1. Per germline, CDR1 LNHDA and CDR2 SQIVND (reference sequence). The trim removed 3 bases at V and 2 bases at J, leaving 12 bases unmatched. CDR3 size: 17 residues.

This chain joins TRBV9 and TRBJ2-5; 9 bases map to TRBD1. Germline V gene lookup returns CDR1 SGDLS and CDR2 YYNGEE. The CDR3 extends over 15 amino acids. V shed 3 bases and J 5 bases; nucleotides not matched to a gene: 8. The CDR3 loop reads CASSGPTGGGETQYF. The CDR3 region has the DNA TGTGCCAGCAGCGGACCTACAGGGGGCGGGGAGACCCAGTACTTC.

The rearrangement links TRBV11-2 to TRBJ1-2; D ambiguous. This CDR3 has 14 amino acids. Germline-derived CDR1 and CDR2 are SGHAT and FQNNGV. V dropped 2 bases and J dropped 3 bases, with 10 bases sitting between them. The CDR3 loop reads CASSLSGRHYGYTF. CDR3 DNA sequence: TGTGCCAGCAGCTTAAGTGGGCGGCACTATGGCTACACCTTC.

The chain has TRBV7-3 and TRBJ2-3, with 8 positions matching TRBD1. The CDR3 extends over 12 amino acids. With V trimmed by 5 bases and J by 8 bases, 3 bases remained unmatched. In germline, CDR1 is SGHTA, CDR2 FQGTGA. CDR3 loop: CASSPDRVTQYF. The CDR3 region has the DNA TGTGCCAGCAGCCCGGACAGGGTTACGCAGTATTTT.

The chain combines TRBV27 with TRBJ2-2, with TRBD2 as a possible D gene (5 bases). Germline CDR1 and CDR2: MNHEY and SMNVEV (reference sequence). This CDR3 is 15 amino acids long. Trimming removed 6 bases from V and 6 bases from J, with 17 bases in between. This CDR3 reads CASRPVDGVAGELFF. DNA of the CDR3: TGTGCCAGCAGACCCGTGGACGGGGTGGCCGGGGAGCTGTTTTTT.

The genes are TRBV28 and TRBJ1-3; D gene unclear. Germline V lookup: CDR1 MDHEN, CDR2 SYDVKM. This CDR3 is built from 15 residues. V was trimmed by 2 bases and J by 0 bases, leaving 8 bases between them. CDR3 in DNA: TGTGCCAGCAGTTTAGGCAGGAGCTCTGGAAACACCATATATTTT. Translation gives CASSLGRSSGNTIYF.

This chain joins TRBV7-9 and TRBJ1-5; D possibly corresponds to TRBD1 (6 bases). The ends were cut back, 5 bases at V and 0 bases at J, with 14 bases in the middle. Germline-derived CDR1 and CDR2 are SEHNR and FQNEAQ (reference sequence). The CDR3 runs 16 residues. CDR3 region: CASSLGTGHSNQPQHF. For the CDR3, the DNA is TGTGCCAGCAGCCTCGGGACGGGACATAGCAATCAGCCCCAGCATTTT.

V usage is TRBV18 and J usage is TRBJ1-6, with D unresolved. The CDR3 runs 16 residues. Trimming pared 3 bases from V and 0 bases from J, leaving 9 bases between. CDR1 and CDR2 from the germline V gene are KGHSH and LQKENI. Here the CDR3 DNA reads TGTGCCAGCTCACCCATAGCCAGCTCCTATAATTCACCCCTCCACTTT. It codes for CASSPIASSYNSPLHF.

The rearrangement links TRBV5-1 to TRBJ2-5; a weak D match, TRBD2 (5 bases). CDR3 size: 15 residues. Trimming stripped 4 bases from V and 2 bases from J, with 15 bases between. Germline CDR1 reads SGHRS; CDR2 reads YFSETQ. CDR3 sequence (DNA): TGCGCCAGCAGCCCCGCCCCAGGACTGCAAGAGACCCAGTACTTC. Translated, it gives CASSPAPGLQETQYF.

The CDR3 loop is CASSQDLGLAGGGDTQYF. The CDR3 DNA is TGTGCCAGCAGCCAAGATCTGGGACTAGCGGGAGGAGGAGATACGCAGTATTTT. The rearrangement links TRBV4-2 to TRBJ2-3; TRBD2 matches at 15 bases. The CDR3 has 18 amino acids. V was clipped by 0 bases and J by 5 bases; unmatched bases: 6. Germline assignment: CDR1 LGHNA and CDR2 YNFKEQ.

The rearrangement links TRBV7-2 to TRBJ1-1; the D is unclear. Per germline, CDR1 SGHTA and CDR2 FQGNSA. The V and J ends lost 2 bases and 0 bases respectively, with 10 bases between them. The CDR3 length is 15 residues. In DNA form, the CDR3 reads TGTGCCAGCAGCTTATTTGGCAGAATGAACACTGAAGCTTTCTTT. This translates into CASSLFGRMNTEAFF. Based on the CDR3 plus reference TRBV7-2 and TRBJ1-1, the full variable domain is GAGVSQSPSNKVTEKGKDVELRCDPISGHTALYWYRQSLGQGLEFLIYFQGNSAPDKSGLPSDRFSAERTGGSVSTLTIQRTQQEDSAVYLCASSLFGRMNTEAFFGQGTRLTVV.

This clone has a single count. The CDR3 DNA follows: TGTGCCAGCAGTCCCTGGGAACCCCCCTACGAGCAGTACTTC. Residues: CASSPWEPPYEQYF. The J gene is TRBJ2-7, the V gene TRBV6-2 or TRBV6-3; D is ambiguous. The CDR3 length is 14 residues. Germline CDR1 MNHEY, CDR2 SVGEGT. V was trimmed by 5 bases and J by 2 bases, leaving 13 bases between them.

CDR3 sequence reads: CASSPTIEQYF. DNA of the CDR3: TGTGCCAGCAGCCCCACTATCGAGCAGTACTTC. The rearrangement links TRBV11-2 to TRBJ2-7; no reliable D call. The V end lost 5 bases, the J end lost 6 bases, and 8 bases lay between the germline ends. This CDR3 region has 11 residues. Germline V lookup: CDR1 SGHAT, CDR2 FQNNGV.

In nucleotides, the CDR3 is TGTGCCAGTAGTATAGAGGCAGGGAGGTGGGTTCAGCCCCAGCATTTT. Amino acid sequence: CASSIEAGRWVQPQHF. The J gene is TRBJ1-5, the V gene TRBV19; the D gene is possibly TRBD1 (5 bases). Germline assignment: CDR1 LNHDA and CDR2 SQIVND (reference sequence). V lost 0 bases, J lost 6 bases, and 15 bases lay in between. This CDR3 has 16 residues.

This clone has a single count. The V and J genes are TRBV4-2 and TRBJ2-3; tentatively, D is TRBD1 (7 bases). Germline-derived CDR1 and CDR2 are LGHNA and YNFKEQ. CDR3 length: 15 residues. Trimming took off 1 base at V and 4 bases at J, with 12 bases between the two ends. The CDR3 is CASSQGLGGADTQYF. CDR3 DNA sequence: TGTGCCAGCAGCCAAGGACTAGGGGGCGCAGATACGCAGTATTTT.

The rearrangement joins TRBV5-1 to TRBJ2-7; 7 bases align to TRBD1. The CDR3 has 16 amino acids. With V trimmed by 4 bases and J by 0 bases, 10 bases remained unmatched. Germline-derived CDR1 and CDR2 are SGHRS and YFSETQ. The CDR3: CASSRRVAGGSYEQYF. In DNA form, the CDR3 reads TGCGCCAGCAGCCGCCGCGTGGCAGGGGGCTCCTACGAGCAGTACTTC.